Sequencing of this T cell receptor (beta chain) was carried out in a study of T cells after yellow fever vaccination (dated by TCRdb to about 2019). As for the study more broadly: Libraries from fractions with low cell numbers were prepared with the SMART-Seq v4 Ultra Low Input RNA kit. To follow T-cell clones before and after primary and booster YFV17D yellow fever vaccination, bulk TCR alpha and beta repertoires were sequenced over time. Two healthy male donors made up the cohort, one aged 18 to 30 years and the other aged 30 to 39 years. Blood was drawn at multiple timepoints before and after primary and secondary immunization, with bulk PBMC replicates and cell subsets isolated. The paper's findings and limits, for the study overall: Because only two donors were included in the study, the extent to which the findings can be generalized is limited. A small share of clonotypes was detected in both CD4 and CD8 compartments, with the overlap likely arising from convergent recombination. Compared with the primary T-cell response, the secondary T-cell response was faster but weaker, reaching its peak on day 5 rather than on day 15. Most clones expanded after primary vaccination (almost 97% of CD4 and approximately 90% of CD8) were re-detected after the booster, suggesting that broad memory maintenance occurred. Computational filtering was needed because FACS-sorted repertoires could contain abundant contaminating clonotypes from the bulk population.

The germline V gene specifies SGHTA as CDR1 and FQGNSA as CDR2. V lost 3 bases and J lost 2 bases; the stretch between them is 9 bases long. There are 14 amino acids in the CDR3, from cysteine to phenylalanine inclusive. Of the read, only the CDR3 DNA is kept; its 42 bases are in frame from base 1. Synthesis of TCR cDNA relied on 5'RACE template switching, a step that introduced a universal primer site along with unique molecular identifiers. Priming of cDNA synthesis was performed from both the TCR alpha and TCR beta constant segments. Libraries were amplified in two PCR steps, with sample barcodes and sequencing adapters added in the second step. Sequencing of libraries was performed on Illumina HiSeq 2500 (2x100 bp) or NovaSeq (2x150 bp). Per the original workflow: Reads were demultiplexed and collapsed into UMI consensus sequences with MIGEC, and V(D)J alignment was performed with MiXCR. Using edgeR on replicate PBMC samples, clonotypes were called vaccine-responding if FDR was below 0.01 and the log2 fold change was above 5 up to day 15. CD4 or CD8 identity was assigned to each bulk clonotype according to whether the clonotype was present at higher abundance in the sequenced CD4 repertoire or the sequenced CD8 repertoire. TCRdb reran the public reads through fastp at Q25 and MiXCR, keeping productive beta chains. Duplicate CDR3 protein sequences are folded into a single record with the most common DNA and genes. V and J calls and clone size were set by TCRdb, not the authors. Across this sample there are 500,000 to 550,000 distinct CDR3 sequences, with about a fifth seen only once. Around 16% of the sample lies in the top ten.

Read against the paper, the sample's treatment or condition label means: live attenuated yellow fever vaccine strain. Two biological replicates of bulk PBMCs were collected at each blood-draw timepoint. A standard Ficoll-Paque protocol was used to isolate PBMCs from peripheral blood. TriZol was used to extract RNA from bulk PBMCs, CD4 and CD8 fractions, and dextramer-positive and dextramer-negative fractions. In the case of this clonotype: Its antigen is still unknown. Base qualities are not at hand, and no much larger clone is one base apart.

Sample: PBMCs, taken 20 to 25 days after the first yellow fever vaccination. This TCR came from a man aged 18 to 35 who received the YFV17D yellow fever vaccine. The rearranged chain carries TRBV7-2 and TRBJ2-3, with an unclear D gene assignment. In nucleotide form, the sequence is TGTGCCAGCAGCTTCTTGACTTCCACAGATACGCAGTATTTT. This codes for CASSFLTSTDTQYF. Supplemented by the reference TRBV7-2 and TRBJ2-3 proteins around the CDR3, the complete variable domain is GAGVSQSPSNKVTEKGKDVELRCDPISGHTALYWYRQSLGQGLEFLIYFQGNSAPDKSGLPSDRFSAERTGGSVSTLTIQRTQQEDSAVYLCASSFLTSTDTQYFGPGTRLTVL.